The entry below describes one TCR beta chain. Its target is unknown. This CDR3 region has 15 residues. The germline V gene encodes CDR1 DFQATT and CDR2 SNEGSKA (reference sequence). V was shortened by 2 bases and J by 9 bases, with 20 bases between the two germline ends. The data were taken from a study of T cell repertoires in cytomegalovirus infection. Study context: Indications came from public TCR beta signatures; they pointed to CMV infection and to a matching HLA type. Whole-study results and caveats: HLA-C-restricted CMV-specific TCR beta clonotypes prevailed in the ex vivo response.

TCRdb re-analysed the reads in MiXCR, keeping a single row per CDR3 protein. The table has about 400,000 distinct CDR3 sequences, approximately 35% seen once; the top ten hold approximately 12%. The sequence was obtained from a human donor in good health (CMV status not recorded). Some clones in this sample may be carry-over from other donors' samples. The J gene is TRBJ2-1, the V gene TRBV20-1; possibly TRBD1 or TRBD2 for D (6 bases each). The starting material was cultured PBMCs, obtained from culture after CMV antigen stimulation. This CDR3 is CSARPPGGGVTEQFF. CDR3 in DNA: TGCAGTGCTAGACCGCCAGGAGGGGGTGTTACTGAGCAGTTCTTC.